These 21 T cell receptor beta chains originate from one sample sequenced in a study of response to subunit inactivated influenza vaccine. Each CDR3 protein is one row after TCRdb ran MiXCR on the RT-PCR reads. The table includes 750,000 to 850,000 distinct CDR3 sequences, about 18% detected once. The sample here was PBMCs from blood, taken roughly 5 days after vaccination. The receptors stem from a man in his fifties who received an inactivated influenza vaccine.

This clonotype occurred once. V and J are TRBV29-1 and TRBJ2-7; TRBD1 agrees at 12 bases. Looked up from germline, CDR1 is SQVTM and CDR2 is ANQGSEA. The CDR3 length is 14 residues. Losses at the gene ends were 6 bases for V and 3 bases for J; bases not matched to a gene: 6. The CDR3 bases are TGCAGCGTCGGGGGGACAGGGGGCAGCTACGAGCAGTACTTC. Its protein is CSVGGTGGSYEQYF.

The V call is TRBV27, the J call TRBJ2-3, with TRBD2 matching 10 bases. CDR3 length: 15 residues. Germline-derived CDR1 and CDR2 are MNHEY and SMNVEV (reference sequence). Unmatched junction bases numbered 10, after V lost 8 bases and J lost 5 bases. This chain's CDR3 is CASSVSGRAGDTQYF. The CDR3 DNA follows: TGTGCCAGCTCGGTCAGCGGGAGGGCTGGAGATACGCAGTATTTT.

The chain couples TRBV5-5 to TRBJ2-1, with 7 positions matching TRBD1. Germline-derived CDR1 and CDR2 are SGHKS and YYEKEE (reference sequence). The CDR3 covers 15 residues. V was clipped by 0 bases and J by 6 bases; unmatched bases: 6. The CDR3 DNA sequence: TGTGCCAGCAGCTTGGTGACAGGGATCGTCAATGAGCAGTTCTTC. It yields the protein CASSLVTGIVNEQFF.

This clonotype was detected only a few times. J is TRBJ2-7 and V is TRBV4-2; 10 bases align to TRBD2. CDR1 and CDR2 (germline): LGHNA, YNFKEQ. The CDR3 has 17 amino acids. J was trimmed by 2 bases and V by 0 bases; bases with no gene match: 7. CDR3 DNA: TGTGCCAGCAGCCAAGATTCGACGACTAGCGGGCCCTACGAGCAGTACTTC. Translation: CASSQDSTTSGPYEQYF.

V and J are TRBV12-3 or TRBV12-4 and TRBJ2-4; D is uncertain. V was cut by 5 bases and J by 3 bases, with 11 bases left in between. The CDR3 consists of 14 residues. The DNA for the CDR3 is TGTGCCAGCAGTGTTCGCCGGCACAAAAACATTCAGTACTTC. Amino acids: CASSVRRHKNIQYF.

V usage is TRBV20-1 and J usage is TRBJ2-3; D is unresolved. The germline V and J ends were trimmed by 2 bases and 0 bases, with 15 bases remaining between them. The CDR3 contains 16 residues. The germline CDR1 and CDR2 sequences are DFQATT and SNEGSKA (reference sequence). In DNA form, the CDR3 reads TGCAGTGCTAGACCCTCGGCATTAACTAGCACAGATACGCAGTATTTT. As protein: CSARPSALTSTDTQYF.

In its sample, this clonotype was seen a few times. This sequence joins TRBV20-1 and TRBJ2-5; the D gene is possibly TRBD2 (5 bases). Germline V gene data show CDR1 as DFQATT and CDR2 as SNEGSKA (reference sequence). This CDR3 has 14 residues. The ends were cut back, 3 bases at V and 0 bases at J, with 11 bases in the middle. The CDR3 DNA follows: TGCAGTGCTAGCCAAATCGGGAACCAAGAGACCCAGTACTTC. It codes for CSASQIGNQETQYF.

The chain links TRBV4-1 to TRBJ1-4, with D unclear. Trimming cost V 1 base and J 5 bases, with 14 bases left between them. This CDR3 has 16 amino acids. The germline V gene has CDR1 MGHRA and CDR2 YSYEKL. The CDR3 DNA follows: TGCGCCAGCAGCCAAGGTTCCAGGAGTTTGAATGAAAAACTGTTTTTT. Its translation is CASSQGSRSLNEKLFF.

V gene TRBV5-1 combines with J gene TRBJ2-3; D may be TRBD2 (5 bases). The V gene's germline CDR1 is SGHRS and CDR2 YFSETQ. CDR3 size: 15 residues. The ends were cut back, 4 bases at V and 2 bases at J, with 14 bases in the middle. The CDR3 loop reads CASSRTGSLTDTQYF. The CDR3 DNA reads TGCGCCAGCAGCCGGACTGGAAGCCTCACAGATACGCAGTATTTT.

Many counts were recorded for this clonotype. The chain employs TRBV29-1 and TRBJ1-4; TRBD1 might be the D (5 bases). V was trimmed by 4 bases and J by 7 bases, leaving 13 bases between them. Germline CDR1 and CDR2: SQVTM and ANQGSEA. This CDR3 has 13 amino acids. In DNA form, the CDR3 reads TGCAGCGTTGGGGAGGGGATTTCTGAAAAACTGTTTTTT. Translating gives CSVGEGISEKLFF.

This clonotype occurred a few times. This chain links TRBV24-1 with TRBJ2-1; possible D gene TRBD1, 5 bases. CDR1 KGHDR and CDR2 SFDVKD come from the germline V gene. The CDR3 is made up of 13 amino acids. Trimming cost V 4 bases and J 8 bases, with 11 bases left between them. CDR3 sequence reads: CATSETRAYEQFF. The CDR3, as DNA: TGTGCCACCAGTGAAACCAGGGCCTATGAGCAGTTCTTC.

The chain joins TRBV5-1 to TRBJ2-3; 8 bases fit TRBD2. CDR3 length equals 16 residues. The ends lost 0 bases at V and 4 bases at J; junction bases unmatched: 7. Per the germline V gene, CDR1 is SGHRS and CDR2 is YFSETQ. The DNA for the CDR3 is TGCGCCAGCAGCTTGGCCGCAGCGGGAGTATCAGATACGCAGTATTTT. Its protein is CASSLAAAGVSDTQYF.

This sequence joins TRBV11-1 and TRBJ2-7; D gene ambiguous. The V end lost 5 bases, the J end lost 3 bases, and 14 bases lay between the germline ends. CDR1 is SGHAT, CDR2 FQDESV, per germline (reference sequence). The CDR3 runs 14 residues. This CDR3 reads CASSDPTVGYEQYF. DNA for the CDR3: TGTGCCAGCAGCGACCCGACGGTGGGCTACGAGCAGTACTTC.

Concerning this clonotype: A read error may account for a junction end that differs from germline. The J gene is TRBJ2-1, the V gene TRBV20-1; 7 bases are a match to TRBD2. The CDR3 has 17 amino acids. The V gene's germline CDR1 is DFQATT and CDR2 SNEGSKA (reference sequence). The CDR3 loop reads CSARDRLSRLAYNERFF. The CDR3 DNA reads TGCAGTGCTAGAGATAGACTCTCGAGACTAGCCTACAATGAGCGGTTCTTC.

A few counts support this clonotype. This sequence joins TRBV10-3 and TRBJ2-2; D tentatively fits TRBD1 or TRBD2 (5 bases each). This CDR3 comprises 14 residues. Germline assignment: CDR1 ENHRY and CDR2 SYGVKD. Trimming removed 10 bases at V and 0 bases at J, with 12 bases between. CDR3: CATGTAANTGELFF. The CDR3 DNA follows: TGTGCCACCGGGACGGCTGCGAACACCGGGGAGCTGTTTTTT.

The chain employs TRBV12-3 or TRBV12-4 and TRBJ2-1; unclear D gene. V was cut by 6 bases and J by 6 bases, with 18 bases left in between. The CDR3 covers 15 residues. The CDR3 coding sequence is TGTGCCAGCAGCCCTTGGGAACTGCCGTCCAATGAGCAGTTCTTC. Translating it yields CASSPWELPSNEQFF.

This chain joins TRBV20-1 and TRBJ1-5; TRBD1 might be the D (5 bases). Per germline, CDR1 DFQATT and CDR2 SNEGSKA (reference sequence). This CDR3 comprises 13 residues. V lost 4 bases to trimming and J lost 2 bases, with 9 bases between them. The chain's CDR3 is CSAIGTRNQPQHF. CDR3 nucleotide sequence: TGCAGTGCTATTGGGACTCGCAATCAGCCCCAGCATTTT.

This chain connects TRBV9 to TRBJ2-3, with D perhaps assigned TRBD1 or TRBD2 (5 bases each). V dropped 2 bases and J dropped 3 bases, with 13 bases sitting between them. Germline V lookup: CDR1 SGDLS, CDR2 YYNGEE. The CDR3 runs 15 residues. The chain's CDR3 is CASSVGQWGTDTQYF. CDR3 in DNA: TGTGCCAGCAGCGTTGGCCAGTGGGGGACAGATACGCAGTATTTT.

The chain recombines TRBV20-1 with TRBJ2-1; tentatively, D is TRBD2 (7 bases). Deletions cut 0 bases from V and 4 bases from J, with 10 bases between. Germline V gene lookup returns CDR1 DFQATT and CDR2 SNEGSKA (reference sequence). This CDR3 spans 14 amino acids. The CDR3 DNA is TGCAGTGCTAGAGACGGGGGGCGGTACAATGAGCAGTTCTTC. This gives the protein CSARDGGRYNEQFF.

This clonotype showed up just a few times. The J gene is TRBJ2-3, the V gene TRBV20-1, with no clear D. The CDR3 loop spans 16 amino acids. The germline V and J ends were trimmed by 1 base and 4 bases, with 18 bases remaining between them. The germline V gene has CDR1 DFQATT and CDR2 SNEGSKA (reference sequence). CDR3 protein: CSARVPVGTSPDTQYF. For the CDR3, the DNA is TGCAGTGCTAGAGTCCCCGTCGGTACCAGCCCAGATACGCAGTATTTT.

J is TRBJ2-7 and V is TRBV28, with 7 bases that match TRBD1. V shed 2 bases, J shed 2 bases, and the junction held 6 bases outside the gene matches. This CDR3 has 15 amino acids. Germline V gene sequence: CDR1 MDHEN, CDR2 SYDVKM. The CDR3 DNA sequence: TGTGCCAGCAGTTTAATTGGACAGGCCGCCTACGAGCAGTACTTC. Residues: CASSLIGQAAYEQYF.